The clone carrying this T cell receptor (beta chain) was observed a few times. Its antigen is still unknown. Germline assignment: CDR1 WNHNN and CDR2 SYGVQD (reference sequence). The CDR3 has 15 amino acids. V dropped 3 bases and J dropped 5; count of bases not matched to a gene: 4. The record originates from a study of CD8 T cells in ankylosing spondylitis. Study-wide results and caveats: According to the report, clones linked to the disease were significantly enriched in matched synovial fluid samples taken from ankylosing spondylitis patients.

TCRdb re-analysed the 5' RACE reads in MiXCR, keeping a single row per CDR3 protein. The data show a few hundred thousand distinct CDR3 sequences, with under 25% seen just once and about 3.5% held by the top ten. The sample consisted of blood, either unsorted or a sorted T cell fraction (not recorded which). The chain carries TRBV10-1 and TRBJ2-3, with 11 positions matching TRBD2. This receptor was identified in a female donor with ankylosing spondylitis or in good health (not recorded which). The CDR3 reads CASSDTSGSEDTQYF. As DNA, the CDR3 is TGCGCCAGCAGTGATACTAGCGGGAGCGAAGATACGCAGTATTTT.